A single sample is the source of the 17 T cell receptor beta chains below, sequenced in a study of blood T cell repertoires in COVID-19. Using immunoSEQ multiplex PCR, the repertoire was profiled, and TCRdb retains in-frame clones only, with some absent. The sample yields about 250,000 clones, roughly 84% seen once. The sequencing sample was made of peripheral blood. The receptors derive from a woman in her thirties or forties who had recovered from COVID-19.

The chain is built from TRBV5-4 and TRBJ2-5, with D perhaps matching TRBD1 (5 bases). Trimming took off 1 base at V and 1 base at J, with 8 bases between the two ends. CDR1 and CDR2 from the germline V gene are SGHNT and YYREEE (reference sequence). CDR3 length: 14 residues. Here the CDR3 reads CASSLQGAQETQYF. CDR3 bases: TGTGCCAGCAGCTTGCAAGGGGCCCAAGAGACCCAGTACTTC.

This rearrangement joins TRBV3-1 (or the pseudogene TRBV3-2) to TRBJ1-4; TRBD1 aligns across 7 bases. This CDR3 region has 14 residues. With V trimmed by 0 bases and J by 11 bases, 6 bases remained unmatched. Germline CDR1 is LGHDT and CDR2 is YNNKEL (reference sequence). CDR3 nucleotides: TGTGCCAGCAGCCAAGATGTAGGGGGCCTGAAACTGTTTTTT. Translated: CASSQDVGGLKLFF.

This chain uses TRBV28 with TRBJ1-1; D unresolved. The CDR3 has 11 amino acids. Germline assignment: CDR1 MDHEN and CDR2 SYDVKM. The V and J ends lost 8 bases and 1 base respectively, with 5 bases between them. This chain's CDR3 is CASRGNTEAFF. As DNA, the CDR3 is TGTGCCAGCCGGGGGAACACTGAAGCTTTCTTT.

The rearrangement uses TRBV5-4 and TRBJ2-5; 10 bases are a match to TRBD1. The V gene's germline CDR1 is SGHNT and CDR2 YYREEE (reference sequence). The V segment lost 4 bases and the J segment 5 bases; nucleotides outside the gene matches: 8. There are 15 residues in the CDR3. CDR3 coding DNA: TGTGCCAGCAGCCCCCCTCCGGGACAGGGGGAGACCCAGTACTTC. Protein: CASSPPPGQGETQYF.

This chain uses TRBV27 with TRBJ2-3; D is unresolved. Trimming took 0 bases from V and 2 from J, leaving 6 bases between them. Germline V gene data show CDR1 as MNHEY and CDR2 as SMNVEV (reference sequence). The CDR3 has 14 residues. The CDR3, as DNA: TGTGCCAGCAGTTTATCGGCCCCCACAGATACGCAGTATTTT. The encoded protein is CASSLSAPTDTQYF.

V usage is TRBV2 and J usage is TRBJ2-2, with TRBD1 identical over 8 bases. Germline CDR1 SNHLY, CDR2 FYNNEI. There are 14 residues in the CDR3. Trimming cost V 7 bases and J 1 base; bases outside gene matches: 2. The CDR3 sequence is CASIGTGNTGELFF. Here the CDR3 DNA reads TGTGCCAGCATAGGGACAGGGAACACCGGGGAGCTGTTTTTT.

CDR3 DNA sequence: TGTGCCAGCTCCGCGGGCCGGCCTGGTGAAAAACTGTTTTTT. Translated, it gives CASSAGRPGEKLFF. The chain is built from TRBV18 and TRBJ1-4; D is unresolved. The CDR3 length is 14 residues. V was pared by 6 bases and J by 7 bases, with 15 bases between. CDR1 is KGHSH and CDR2 is LQKENI in the germline V gene.

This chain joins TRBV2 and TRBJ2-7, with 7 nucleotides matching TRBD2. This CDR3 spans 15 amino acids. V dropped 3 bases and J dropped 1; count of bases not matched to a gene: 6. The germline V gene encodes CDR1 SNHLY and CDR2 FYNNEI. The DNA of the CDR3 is TGTGCCAGCAGTGACGGCTGGGGGGGTTCCTACGAGCAGTACTTC. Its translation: CASSDGWGGSYEQYF.

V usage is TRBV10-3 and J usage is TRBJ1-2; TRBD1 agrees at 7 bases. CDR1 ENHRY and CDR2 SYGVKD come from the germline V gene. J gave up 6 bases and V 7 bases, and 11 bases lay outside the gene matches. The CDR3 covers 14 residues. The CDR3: CAITSDRDSDGYTF. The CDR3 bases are TGTGCCATCACTTCAGACAGGGACTCAGATGGCTACACCTTC.

This CDR3 reads CASSSRGLSNTEAFF. CDR3 bases: TGTGCCAGCAGCTCCCGAGGGCTCTCGAACACTGAAGCTTTCTTT. The rearrangement joins TRBV11-3 to TRBJ1-1; unclear D gene. Germline CDR1 is SGHNT and CDR2 is YENEEA. Trimming removed 4 bases at V and 1 base at J, with 13 bases between. This CDR3 has 15 residues.

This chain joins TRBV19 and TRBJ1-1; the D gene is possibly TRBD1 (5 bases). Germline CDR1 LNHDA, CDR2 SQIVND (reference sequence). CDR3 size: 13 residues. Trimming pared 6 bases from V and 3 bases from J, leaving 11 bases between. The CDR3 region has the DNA TGTGCCAGTAGGGGAAGGGGTGACACTGAAGCTTTCTTT. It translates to CASRGRGDTEAFF.

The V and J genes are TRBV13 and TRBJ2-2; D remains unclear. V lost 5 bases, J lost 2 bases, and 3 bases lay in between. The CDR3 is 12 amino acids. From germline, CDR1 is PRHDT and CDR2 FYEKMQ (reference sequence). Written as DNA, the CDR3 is TGTGCCAGCAGCCCAAACACCGGGGAGCTGTTTTTT. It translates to CASSPNTGELFF.

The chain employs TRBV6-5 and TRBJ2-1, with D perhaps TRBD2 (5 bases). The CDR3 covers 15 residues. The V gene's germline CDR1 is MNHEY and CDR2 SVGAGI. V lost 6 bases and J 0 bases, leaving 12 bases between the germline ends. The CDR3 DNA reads TGTGCCAGCAGGAGCCCCCGGGACTCCTACAATGAGCAGTTCTTC. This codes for CASRSPRDSYNEQFF.

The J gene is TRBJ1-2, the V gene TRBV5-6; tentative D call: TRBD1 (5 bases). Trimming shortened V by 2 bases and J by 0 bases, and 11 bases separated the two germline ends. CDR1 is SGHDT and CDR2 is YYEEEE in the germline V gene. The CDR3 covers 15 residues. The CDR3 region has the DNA TGTGCCAGCAGCTTTAAACAGGTGACTAACTATGGCTACACCTTC. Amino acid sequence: CASSFKQVTNYGYTF.

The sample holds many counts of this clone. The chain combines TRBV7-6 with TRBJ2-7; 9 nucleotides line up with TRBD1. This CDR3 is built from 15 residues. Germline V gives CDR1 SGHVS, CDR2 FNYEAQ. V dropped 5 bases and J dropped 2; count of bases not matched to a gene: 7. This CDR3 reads CASSPWGQGAYEQYF. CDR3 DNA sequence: TGTGCCAGCAGCCCATGGGGACAGGGAGCCTACGAGCAGTACTTC.

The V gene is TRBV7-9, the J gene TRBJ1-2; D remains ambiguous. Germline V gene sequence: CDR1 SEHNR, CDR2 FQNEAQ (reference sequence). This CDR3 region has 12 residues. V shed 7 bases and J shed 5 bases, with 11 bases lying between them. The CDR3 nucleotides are TGTGCCAGCACCATCTCCACTTATGGCTACACCTTC. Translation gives CASTISTYGYTF.

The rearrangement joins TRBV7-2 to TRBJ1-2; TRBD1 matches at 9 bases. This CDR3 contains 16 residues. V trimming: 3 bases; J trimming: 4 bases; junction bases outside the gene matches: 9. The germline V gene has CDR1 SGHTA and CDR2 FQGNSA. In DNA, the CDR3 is TGTGCCAGCAGCTTGGCGGGGGGACAGGGAGCCTATGGCTACACCTTC. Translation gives CASSLAGGQGAYGYTF.